This TCR beta chain was sequenced during a study of cytomegalovirus exposure and HLA in healthy donors. This clone was observed a few times. The germline V gene encodes CDR1 SQVTM and CDR2 ANQGSEA. This CDR3 is 13 amino acids long. Trimming took off 5 bases at V and 5 bases at J, with 13 bases between the two ends. The PCR was carried out with 60 Vbeta primers and 13 Jbeta primers. The method was immunoSEQ multiplex PCR; TCRdb's version includes in-frame clones alone and lacks a portion of them. Among about 130,000 clones listed, approximately 8.7% were seen once. Sequenced input: PBMCs. The clonotype was recovered from a man aged 40-49 years in good health and CMV-seronegative. This sequence joins TRBV29-1 and TRBJ1-5; D possibly corresponds to TRBD1 (6 bases). CDR3 in DNA: TGCAGCGTTTCAGGGGCAGGGGATCAGCCCCAGCATTTT. Translating gives CSVSGAGDQPQHF.